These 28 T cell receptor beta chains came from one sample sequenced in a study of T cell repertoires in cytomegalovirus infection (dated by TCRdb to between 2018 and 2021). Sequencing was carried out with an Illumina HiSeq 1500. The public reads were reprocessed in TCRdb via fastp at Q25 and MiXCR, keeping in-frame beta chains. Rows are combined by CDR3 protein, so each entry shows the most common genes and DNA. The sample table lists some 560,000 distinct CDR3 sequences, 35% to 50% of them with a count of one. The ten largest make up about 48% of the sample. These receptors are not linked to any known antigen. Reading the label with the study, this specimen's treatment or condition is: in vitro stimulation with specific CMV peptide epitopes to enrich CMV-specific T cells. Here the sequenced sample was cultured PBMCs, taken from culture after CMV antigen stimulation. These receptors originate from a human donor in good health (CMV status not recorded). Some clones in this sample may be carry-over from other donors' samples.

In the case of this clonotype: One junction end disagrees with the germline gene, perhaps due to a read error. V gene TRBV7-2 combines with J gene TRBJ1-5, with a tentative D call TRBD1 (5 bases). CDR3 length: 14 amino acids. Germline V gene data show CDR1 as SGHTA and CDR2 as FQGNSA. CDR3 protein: CANSFRGGDQPQHF. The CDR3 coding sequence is TGTGCCAACAGCTTTCGGGGGGGAGATCAGCCCCAGCATTTT.

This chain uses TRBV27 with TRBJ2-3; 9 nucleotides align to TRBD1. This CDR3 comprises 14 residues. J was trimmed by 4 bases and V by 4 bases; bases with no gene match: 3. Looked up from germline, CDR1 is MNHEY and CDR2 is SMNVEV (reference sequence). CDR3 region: CASSSWTGADTQYF. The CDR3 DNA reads TGTGCCAGCAGTTCATGGACAGGGGCAGATACGCAGTATTTT.

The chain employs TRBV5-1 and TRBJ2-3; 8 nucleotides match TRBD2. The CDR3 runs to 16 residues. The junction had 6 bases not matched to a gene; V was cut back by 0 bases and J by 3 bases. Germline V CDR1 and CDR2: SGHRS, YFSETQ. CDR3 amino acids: CASSLAELAGTDTQYF. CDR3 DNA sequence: TGCGCCAGCAGCTTGGCGGAATTAGCGGGAACAGATACGCAGTATTTT.

CDR3 loop: CASSPAASQYF. The CDR3 DNA reads TGTGCCAGCAGTCCTGCGGCGTCCCAGTACTTC. V usage is TRBV12-3 or TRBV12-4 and J usage is TRBJ2-5; no clear D. The CDR3 is 11 residues long. V was trimmed by 5 bases and J by 9 bases, leaving 10 bases between them.

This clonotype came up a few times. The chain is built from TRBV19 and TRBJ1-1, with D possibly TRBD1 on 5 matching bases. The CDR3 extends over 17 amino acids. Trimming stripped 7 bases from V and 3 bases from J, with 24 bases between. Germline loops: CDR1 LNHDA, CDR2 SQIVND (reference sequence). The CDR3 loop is CASMGEAKEGADTEAFF. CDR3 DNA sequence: TGTGCCAGTATGGGGGAGGCGAAGGAAGGGGCAGACACTGAAGCTTTCTTT.

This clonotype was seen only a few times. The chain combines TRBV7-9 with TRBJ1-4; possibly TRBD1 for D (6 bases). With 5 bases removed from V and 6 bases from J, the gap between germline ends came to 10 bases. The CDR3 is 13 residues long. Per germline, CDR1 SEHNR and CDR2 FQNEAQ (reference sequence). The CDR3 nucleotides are TGTGCCAGCAGCGGGCCAGGGGATGAAAAACTGTTTTTT. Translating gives CASSGPGDEKLFF.

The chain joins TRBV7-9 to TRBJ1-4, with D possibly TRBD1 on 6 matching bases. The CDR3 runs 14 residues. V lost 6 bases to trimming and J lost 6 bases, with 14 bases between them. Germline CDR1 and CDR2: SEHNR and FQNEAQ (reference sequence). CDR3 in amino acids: CASRQQGSYEKLFF. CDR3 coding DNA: TGTGCCAGCAGACAACAGGGAAGCTATGAAAAACTGTTTTTT.

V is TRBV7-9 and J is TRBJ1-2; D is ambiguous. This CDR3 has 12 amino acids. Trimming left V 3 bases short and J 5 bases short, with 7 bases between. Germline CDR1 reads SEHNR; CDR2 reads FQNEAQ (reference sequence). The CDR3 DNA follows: TGTGCCAGCAGCTTTACAAATTATGGCTACACCTTC. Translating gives CASSFTNYGYTF.

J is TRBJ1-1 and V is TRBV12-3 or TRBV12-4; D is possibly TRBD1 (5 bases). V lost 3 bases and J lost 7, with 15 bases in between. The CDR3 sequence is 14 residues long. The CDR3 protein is CASSLRDPRIEAFF. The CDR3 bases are TGTGCCAGCAGTTTGAGGGACCCTAGGATTGAAGCTTTCTTT.

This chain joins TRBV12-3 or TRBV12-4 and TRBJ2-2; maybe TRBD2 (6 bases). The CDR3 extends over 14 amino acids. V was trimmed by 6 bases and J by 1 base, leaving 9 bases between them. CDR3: CASSRGVNTGELFF. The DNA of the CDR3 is TGTGCCAGCAGCCGCGGGGTGAACACCGGGGAGCTGTTTTTT.

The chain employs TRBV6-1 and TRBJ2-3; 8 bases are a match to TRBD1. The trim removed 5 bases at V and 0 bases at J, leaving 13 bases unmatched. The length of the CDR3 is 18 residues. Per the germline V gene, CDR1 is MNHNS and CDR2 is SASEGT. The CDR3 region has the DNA TGTGCCAGCAGTTACGCCGGGACAGGTTTGACTAGCACAGATACGCAGTATTTT. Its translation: CASSYAGTGLTSTDTQYF.

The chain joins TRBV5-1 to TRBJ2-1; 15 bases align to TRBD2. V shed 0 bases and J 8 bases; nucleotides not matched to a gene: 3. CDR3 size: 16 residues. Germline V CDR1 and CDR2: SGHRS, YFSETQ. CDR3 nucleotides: TGCGCCAGCAGCTTGGGGACTAGCGGGGGGGCCGATGAGCAGTTCTTC. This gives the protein CASSLGTSGGADEQFF. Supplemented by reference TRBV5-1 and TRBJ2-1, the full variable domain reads KAGVTQTPRYLIKTRGQQVTLSCSPISGHRSVSWYQQTPGQGLQFLFEYFSETQRNKGNFPGRFSGRQFSNSRSEMNVSTLELGDSALYLCASSLGTSGGADEQFFGPGTRLTVL.

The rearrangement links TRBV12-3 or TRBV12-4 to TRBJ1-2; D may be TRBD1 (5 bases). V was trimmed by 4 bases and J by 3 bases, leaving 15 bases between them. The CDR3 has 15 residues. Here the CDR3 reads CASSSRGGFHYGYTF. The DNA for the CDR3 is TGTGCCAGCAGTTCCCGTGGGGGGTTCCACTATGGCTACACCTTC.

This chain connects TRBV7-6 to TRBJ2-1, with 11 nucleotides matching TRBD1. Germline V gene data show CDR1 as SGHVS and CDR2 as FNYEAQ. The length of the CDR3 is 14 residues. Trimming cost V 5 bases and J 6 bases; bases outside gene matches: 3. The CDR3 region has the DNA TGTGCCAGCAGCGGGGGACAGGGGGGCAATGAGCAGTTCTTC. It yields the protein CASSGGQGGNEQFF.

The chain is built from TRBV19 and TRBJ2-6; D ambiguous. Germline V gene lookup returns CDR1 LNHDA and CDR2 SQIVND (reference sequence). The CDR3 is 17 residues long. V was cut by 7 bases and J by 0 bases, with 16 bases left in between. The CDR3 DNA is TGTGCCAGTAAAAGTCGACGGCTGAGCTCTGGGGCCAACGTCCTGACTTTC. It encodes CASKSRRLSSGANVLTF.

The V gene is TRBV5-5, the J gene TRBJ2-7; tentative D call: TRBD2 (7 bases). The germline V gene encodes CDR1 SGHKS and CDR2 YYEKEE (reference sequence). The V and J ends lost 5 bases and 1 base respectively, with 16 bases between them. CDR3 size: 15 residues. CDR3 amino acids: CASRIRGGLSYEQYF. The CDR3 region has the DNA TGTGCCAGCAGGATTAGGGGGGGCTTGTCCTACGAGCAGTACTTC.

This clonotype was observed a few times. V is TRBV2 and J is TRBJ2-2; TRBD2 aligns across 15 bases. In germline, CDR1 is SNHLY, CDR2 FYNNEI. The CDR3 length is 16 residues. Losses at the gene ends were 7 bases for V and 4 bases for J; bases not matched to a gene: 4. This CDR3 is CASMWTSGGGTGELFF. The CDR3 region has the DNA TGTGCCAGCATGTGGACTAGCGGGGGGGGCACCGGGGAGCTGTTTTTT.

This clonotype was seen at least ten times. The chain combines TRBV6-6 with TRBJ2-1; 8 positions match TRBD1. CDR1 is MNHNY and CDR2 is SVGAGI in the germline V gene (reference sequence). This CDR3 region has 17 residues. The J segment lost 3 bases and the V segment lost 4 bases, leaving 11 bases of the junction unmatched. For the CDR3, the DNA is TGTGCCAGCAGTTGGTCCAGTGGGACAGGTGTCTACAATGAGCAGTTCTTC. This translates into CASSWSSGTGVYNEQFF.

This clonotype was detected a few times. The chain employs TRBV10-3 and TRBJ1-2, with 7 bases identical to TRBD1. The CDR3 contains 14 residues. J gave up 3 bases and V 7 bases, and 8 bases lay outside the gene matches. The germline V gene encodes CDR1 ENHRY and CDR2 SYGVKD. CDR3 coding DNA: TGTGCCATCACCGTGGACAGGTCTGACTATGGCTACACCTTC. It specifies CAITVDRSDYGYTF.

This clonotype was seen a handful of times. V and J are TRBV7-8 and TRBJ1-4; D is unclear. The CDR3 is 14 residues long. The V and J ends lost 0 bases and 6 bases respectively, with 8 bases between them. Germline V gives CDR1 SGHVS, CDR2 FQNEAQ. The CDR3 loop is CASSLARRDEKLFF. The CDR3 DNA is TGTGCCAGCAGCTTAGCGCGGAGGGATGAAAAACTGTTTTTT.

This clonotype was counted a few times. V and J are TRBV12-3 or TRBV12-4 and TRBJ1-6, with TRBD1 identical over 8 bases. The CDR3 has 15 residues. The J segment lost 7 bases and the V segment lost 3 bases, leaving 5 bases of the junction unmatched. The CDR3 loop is CASSFDRGPNSPLHF. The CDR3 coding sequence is TGTGCCAGCAGTTTCGACAGGGGTCCAAATTCACCCCTCCACTTT.

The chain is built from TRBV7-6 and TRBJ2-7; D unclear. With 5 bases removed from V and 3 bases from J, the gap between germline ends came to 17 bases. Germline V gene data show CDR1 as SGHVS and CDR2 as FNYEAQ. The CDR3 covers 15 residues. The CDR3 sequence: CASSRALGQNYEQYF. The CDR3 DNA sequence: TGTGCCAGCAGCCGCGCTTTGGGTCAAAACTACGAGCAGTACTTC.

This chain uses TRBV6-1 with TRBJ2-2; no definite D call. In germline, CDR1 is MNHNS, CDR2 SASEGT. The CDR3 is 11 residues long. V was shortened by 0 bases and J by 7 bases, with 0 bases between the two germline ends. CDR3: CASSEAGELFF. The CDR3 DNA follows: TGTGCCAGCAGTGAAGCCGGGGAGCTGTTTTTT.

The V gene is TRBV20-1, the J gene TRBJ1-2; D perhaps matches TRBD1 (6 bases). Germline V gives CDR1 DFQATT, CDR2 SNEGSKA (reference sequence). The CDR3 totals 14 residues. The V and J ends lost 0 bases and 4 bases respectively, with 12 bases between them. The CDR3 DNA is TGCAGTGCTAGAGAAGAAAACAGGGTCTATGGCTACACCTTC. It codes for CSAREENRVYGYTF.

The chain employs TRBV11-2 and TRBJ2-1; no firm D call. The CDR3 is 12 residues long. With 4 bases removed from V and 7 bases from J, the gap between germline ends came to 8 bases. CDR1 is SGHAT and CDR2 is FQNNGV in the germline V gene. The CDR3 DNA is TGTGCCAGCAGCTCCCTGGCAAATGAGCAGTTCTTC. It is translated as CASSSLANEQFF.

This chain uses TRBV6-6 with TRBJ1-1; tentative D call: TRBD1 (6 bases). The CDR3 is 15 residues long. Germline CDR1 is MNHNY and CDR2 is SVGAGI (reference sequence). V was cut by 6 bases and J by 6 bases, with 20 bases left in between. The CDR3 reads CASREAWQGLSEAFF. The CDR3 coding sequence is TGTGCCAGCAGGGAGGCTTGGCAGGGGCTTTCTGAAGCTTTCTTT.

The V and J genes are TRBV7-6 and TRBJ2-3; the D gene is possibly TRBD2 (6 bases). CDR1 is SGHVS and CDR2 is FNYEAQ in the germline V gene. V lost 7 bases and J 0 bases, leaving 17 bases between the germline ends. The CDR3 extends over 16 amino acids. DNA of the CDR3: TGTGCCAGCACCCCCTGGGCGGGATCAAGCACAGATACGCAGTATTTT. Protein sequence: CASTPWAGSSTDTQYF.

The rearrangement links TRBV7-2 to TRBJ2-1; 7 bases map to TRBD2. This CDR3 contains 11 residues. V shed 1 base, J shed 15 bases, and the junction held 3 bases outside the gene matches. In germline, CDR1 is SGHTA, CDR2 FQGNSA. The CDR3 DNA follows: TGTGCCAGCAGCTTAGGGGGACTACTGTTCTTC. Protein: CASSLGGLLFF.